This T cell receptor (beta chain) is drawn from a study of blood T cell repertoires in COVID-19. The repertoire was sequenced with immunoSEQ multiplex PCR; TCRdb's copy has only in-frame clones and lacks some. The repertoire has around 130,000 clones, around four fifths of them found once; the top ten carry around 20%. Trimming stripped 7 bases from V and 3 bases from J, with 17 bases between. Germline-derived CDR1 and CDR2 are SGHRS and YFSETQ. The CDR3 spans 15 residues. Sequencing was performed on peripheral blood. The origin of this receptor is a man aged 80 or over with acute or convalescent COVID-19. V and J are TRBV5-1 and TRBJ2-1, with a possible D match to TRBD1 (5 bases). The DNA of the CDR3 is TGCGCCAGCGGGGTGTGGGGCGAGGACTACAATGAGCAGTTCTTC. This gives the protein CASGVWGEDYNEQFF.